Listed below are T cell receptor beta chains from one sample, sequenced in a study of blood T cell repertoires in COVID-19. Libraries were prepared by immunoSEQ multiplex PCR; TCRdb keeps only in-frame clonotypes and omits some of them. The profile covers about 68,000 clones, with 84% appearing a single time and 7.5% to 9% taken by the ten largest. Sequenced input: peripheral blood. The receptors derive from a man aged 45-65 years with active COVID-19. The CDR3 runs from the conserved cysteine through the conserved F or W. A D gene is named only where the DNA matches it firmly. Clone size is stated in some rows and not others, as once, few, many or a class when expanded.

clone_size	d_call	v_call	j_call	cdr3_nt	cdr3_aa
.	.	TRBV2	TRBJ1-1	TGTGCCAGCAGTGAACCAGCGTTCAGGGGAAACACTGAAGCTTTCTTT	CASSEPAFRGNTEAFF
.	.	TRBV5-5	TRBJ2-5	TGTGCCAGCAGCTCGTACAGACAGGGAGGAGAGACCCAGTACTTC	CASSSYRQGGETQYF
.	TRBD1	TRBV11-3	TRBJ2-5	TGTGCCAGCAGCTTAGGAGGACCCTACAGGGGGTTGGGGCAAGAGACCCAGTACTTC	CASSLGGPYRGLGQETQYF
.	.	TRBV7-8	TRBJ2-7	TGTGCCAGCAGCTTCGCGAAACCCTACGAGCAGTACTTC	CASSFAKPYEQYF
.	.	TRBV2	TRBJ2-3	TGTGCCAGCAGTCTGGACACTGGAGATACGCAGTATTTT	CASSLDTGDTQYF
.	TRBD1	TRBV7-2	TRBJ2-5	TGTGCCAGCAGCTTGGGACAGCTCCTTGAGACCCAGTACTTC	CASSLGQLLETQYF
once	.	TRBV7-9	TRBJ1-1	TGTGCCGTATCCCAGGGAAGAAGTGTTCCGGGCACTGAAGCTTTCTTT	CAVSQGRSVPGTEAFF
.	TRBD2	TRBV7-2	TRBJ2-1	TGTGCCAGCAGCCAGCGGGGGGTGGGTTACAATGAGCAGTTCTTC	CASSQRGVGYNEQFF
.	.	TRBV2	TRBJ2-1	TGTGCCAGCAGTAGGGGTGGCGGGGACTCGGGGAACGAGCAGTTCTTC	CASSRGGGDSGNEQFF
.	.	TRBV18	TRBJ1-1	TGTGCCAGCTCAGGGCAGGCGAACACTGAAGCTTTCTTT	CASSGQANTEAFF
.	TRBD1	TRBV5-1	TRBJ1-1	TGCGCCAGCAGCTTGCAGGGGGGGAACACTGAAGCTTTCTTT	CASSLQGGNTEAFF
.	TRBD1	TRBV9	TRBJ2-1	TGTGCCAGCAGCGTAGTGGGCAGGGGGCGGCCTGATGAGCAGTTCTTC	CASSVVGRGRPDEQFF
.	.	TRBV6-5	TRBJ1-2	TGTGCCAGCAGTTACTCAGGGGGGGATGGCTACACCTTC	CASSYSGGDGYTF
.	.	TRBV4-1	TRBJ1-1	TGCGCCAGCAGCCTGGGGCGAGGCCGGAACACTGAAGCTTTCTTT	CASSLGRGRNTEAFF
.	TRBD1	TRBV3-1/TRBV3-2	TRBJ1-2	TGTGCCAGCAGCGGACCGGGACAGGGGGTCTATGGCTACACCTTC	CASSGPGQGVYGYTF
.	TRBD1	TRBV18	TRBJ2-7	TGTGCCAGCTCACCCTATAGGGACAGCTACGAGCAGTACTTC	CASSPYRDSYEQYF
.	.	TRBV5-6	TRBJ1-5	TGTGCCAGCAGCTCCGGGGACAAGAATCAGCCCCAGCATTTT	CASSSGDKNQPQHF
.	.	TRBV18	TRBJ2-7	TGTGCCAGCTCACCAACCGCCTCTAGCTCCTACGAGCAGTACTTC	CASSPTASSSYEQYF
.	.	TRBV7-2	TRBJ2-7	TGTGCCAGCAGCTTACGGAAGGGGATCGGATACGAGCAGTACTTC	CASSLRKGIGYEQYF
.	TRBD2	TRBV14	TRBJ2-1	TGTGCCAGCAGCCAAGAGGCTAGCGGGATTCAGCAGTTCTTC	CASSQEASGIQQFF
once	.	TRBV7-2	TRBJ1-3	TGTGCCAGCAGCCGTGACAGCCTTTCTGGAAACACCATATATTTT	CASSRDSLSGNTIYF
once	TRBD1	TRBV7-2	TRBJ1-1	TGTGCCAGCGTACAGGGGGTGGCTTACACTGAAGCTTTCTTT	CASVQGVAYTEAFF
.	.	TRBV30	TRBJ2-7	TGTGCCTGGAGGCCCCCCGGAGACAGGTCCTACGAGCAGTACTTC	CAWRPPGDRSYEQYF
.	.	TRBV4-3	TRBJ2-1	TGCGCCAGCAGCCAAGTGGGCGGGTACTACAATGAGCAGTTCTTC	CASSQVGGYYNEQFF
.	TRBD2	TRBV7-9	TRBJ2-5	TGTGCCAGCAGCACCCCGGGACTAGCGGGGGGGAAGACCCAGTACTTC	CASSTPGLAGGKTQYF
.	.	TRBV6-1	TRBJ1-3	TGTGCCAGCAGTGAAGTTCCCCCGGCCGCCGGGATATATTTT	CASSEVPPAAGIYF
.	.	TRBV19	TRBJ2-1	TGTGCCAGTAGTGCACTAGGGGAGCAGTTCTTC	CASSALGEQFF
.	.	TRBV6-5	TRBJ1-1	TGTGCCAGCAGATCCCTTGACTTAAAAGCTTTCTTT	CASRSLDLKAFF
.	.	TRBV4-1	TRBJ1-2	TGCGCCAGCAGCCAAGAGCCCAGGGTAGCCTGGACCTCGGACTATGGCTACACCTTC	CASSQEPRVAWTSDYGYTF
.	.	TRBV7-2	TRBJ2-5	TGTGCCAGCGCCCGGGGTCAAGAGACCCAGTACTTC	CASARGQETQYF
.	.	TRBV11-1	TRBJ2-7	TGTGCCAGCAGCTTAGGAAGACAGTCCGAGCAGTACTTC	CASSLGRQSEQYF
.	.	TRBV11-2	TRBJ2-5	TGTGCCAGCAGCCCCGGACACTCCCAAGAGACCCAGTACTTC	CASSPGHSQETQYF